The rows below give T cell receptor beta chains drawn from one sample of a study of blood T cell repertoires in COVID-19. Sequencing used immunoSEQ multiplex PCR; TCRdb keeps in-frame clones, though not all of them. The sample records roughly 230,000 clones, nearly 90% being singletons. The sequencing sample was made of peripheral blood. The source of these receptors is a woman aged 55-69 years with COVID-19, enrolled during active disease. The CDR3 runs from the conserved cysteine through the conserved F or W. The D gene is left open where the match is weak. Size is omitted from some rows. Given values are once, few, many or a class for expanded clones.

.,TRBD2,TRBV2,CASSDLSTSGGRNTQYF
.,TRBD1,TRBV7-9,CASSSYRGENTEAFF
once,.,TRBV7-2,CASSTDRAGQYF
.,.,TRBV27,CASGRQETQYF
once,.,TRBV5-1,CASSHGEGAGNSPLHF
.,TRBD2,TRBV9,CASSVTSGLVTDTQYF
once,TRBD2,TRBV3-1/TRBV3-2,CASSQDATSGGAVGTQYF
once,.,TRBV6-5,CASSPGSYEQYF
.,TRBD1,TRBV7-6,CASRKSPGTGMGTDTQYF
.,TRBD1,TRBV7-8,CASSLTGGNIQYF
.,.,TRBV7-2,CASVAGTIPPPPNSPLHF
.,TRBD1,TRBV6-2/TRBV6-3,CASSYSGQGAGETQYF
.,.,TRBV7-2,CASSLGPARMGTEAFF
.,TRBD1,TRBV30,CAWSLSPRQGTEAFF
few,.,TRBV18,CASSPPGGHQPQHF
.,.,TRBV11-2,CASSLGAGSYEQYF
.,.,TRBV3-1/TRBV3-2,CASSQRPATQYF
once,.,TRBV7-8,CASSLVGGASEKLFF
.,.,TRBV12-5,CASGLPGAGADTQYF
few,TRBD1,TRBV7-3,CASSFTAGQGTDTQYF
.,.,TRBV2,CASSVDSPSNQPQHF
once,TRBD1,TRBV19,CASSTGTATEAFF
.,TRBD1,TRBV19,CASTKGQAYNSPLHF
.,.,TRBV7-8,CASSLGGDYGYTF
once,TRBD1,TRBV6-4,CASSPNRDRNTEAFF
.,TRBD1,TRBV7-2,CASSLLTSKGAFHQPQHF
.,.,TRBV2,CASSVTATNYGYTF
.,.,TRBV30,CAWSVRVDTEAFF
.,.,TRBV12-3/TRBV12-4,CASSPNTGELFF
once,.,TRBV19,CASSIIGIYGYTF
.,.,TRBV5-1,CASSLAGGAPQHF
.,TRBD1,TRBV12-3/TRBV12-4,CASRGQGGTEAFF
once,.,TRBV5-1,CASSFLGQSGNTIYF
.,TRBD1,TRBV10-3,CAIRPGQGNQPQHF
.,.,TRBV7-2,CASSTQDRQPQHF
.,.,TRBV9,CASSPAGAGGRETQYF
.,.,TRBV5-6,CASSLGQVSYEQYF
.,TRBD1,TRBV29-1,CSVSTGGHTEAFF
.,.,TRBV7-3,CASSLSVRDTQYF
.,TRBD1,TRBV7-2,CASSLGTGTGIRSNEKLFF
.,.,TRBV25-1,CASSGLQGPKETQYF
.,.,TRBV29-1,CSAAELQNTGELFF
.,.,TRBV5-4,CASSAGLNSYEQYF
once,TRBD2,TRBV2,CASRGASGAFYNEQFF
.,.,TRBV10-3,CAISGGRETEAFF
few,.,TRBV28,CASRTQAGGGYTF
.,.,TRBV27,CASNSAGVNTEAFF
.,.,TRBV6-2/TRBV6-3,CASSLRGPSTDTQYF
.,TRBD1,TRBV5-1,CASSSRTGDLMNTEAFF
.,TRBD1,TRBV5-6,CASSFGDRDQPQHF
.,.,TRBV14,CASSQVSNEQFF
.,TRBD1,TRBV5-1,CASSLDRTGVSFF
.,TRBD1,TRBV9,CASSGPGTGNYGYTF
.,.,TRBV7-3,CASSLWANNEQFF
.,TRBD1,TRBV6-6,CASSPFGTGFSGELFF